This T cell receptor beta chain was captured by sequencing in a study of T cell responses to AZD1222 COVID-19 vaccine. CDR3 length equals 16 residues. The V gene's germline CDR1 is LNHDA and CDR2 SQIVND (reference sequence). The V gene lost 5 bases and the J gene lost 1 base, with 15 bases spanning the gap. TCRdb's copy holds only in-frame clones and misses some; the assay was immunoSEQ multiplex PCR. The sample holds approximately 160,000 clones, 92% seen once. Sample: peripheral blood, taken 28 days after the second AZD1222 dose. The gene calls are TRBV19 and TRBJ1-3; D possibly corresponds to TRBD1 (5 bases). The clonotype was recovered from an adult who received the AZD1222 COVID-19 vaccine. CDR3 DNA: TGTGCCAGTAGTCCCACCGGTTGGGGGTCTGGAAACACCATATATTTT. Its translation is CASSPTGWGSGNTIYF.